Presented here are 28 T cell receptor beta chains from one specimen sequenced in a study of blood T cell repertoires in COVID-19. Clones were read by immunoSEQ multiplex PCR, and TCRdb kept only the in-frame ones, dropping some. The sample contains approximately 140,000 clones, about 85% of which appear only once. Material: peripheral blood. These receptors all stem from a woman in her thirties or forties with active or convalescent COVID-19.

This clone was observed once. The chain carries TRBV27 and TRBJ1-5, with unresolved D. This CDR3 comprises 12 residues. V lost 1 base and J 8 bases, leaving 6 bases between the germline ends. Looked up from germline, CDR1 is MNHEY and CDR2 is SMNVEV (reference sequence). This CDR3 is CASSLYGEPQHF. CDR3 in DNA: TGTGCCAGCAGTTTATACGGGGAGCCCCAGCATTTT.

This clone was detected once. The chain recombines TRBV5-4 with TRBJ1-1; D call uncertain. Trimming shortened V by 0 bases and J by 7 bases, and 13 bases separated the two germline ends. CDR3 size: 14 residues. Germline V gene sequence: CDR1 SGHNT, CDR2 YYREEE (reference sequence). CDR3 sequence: CASSLDPGQLEAFF. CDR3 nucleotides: TGTGCCAGCAGCTTGGATCCTGGGCAGCTTGAAGCTTTCTTT.

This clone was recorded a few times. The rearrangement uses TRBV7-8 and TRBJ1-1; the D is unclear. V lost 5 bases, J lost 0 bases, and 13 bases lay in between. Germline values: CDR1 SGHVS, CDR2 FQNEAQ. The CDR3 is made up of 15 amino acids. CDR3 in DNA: TGTGCCAGCAGCCCTAAGATCCTACTGAACACTGAAGCTTTCTTT. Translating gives CASSPKILLNTEAFF.

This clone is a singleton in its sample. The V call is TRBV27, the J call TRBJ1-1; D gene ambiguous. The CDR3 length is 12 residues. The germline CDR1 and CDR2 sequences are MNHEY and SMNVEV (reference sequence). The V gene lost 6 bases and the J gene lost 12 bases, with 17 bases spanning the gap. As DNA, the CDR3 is TGTGCCAGCAGCCCCGGGTCATTCGCGACTTTCTTT. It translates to CASSPGSFATFF.

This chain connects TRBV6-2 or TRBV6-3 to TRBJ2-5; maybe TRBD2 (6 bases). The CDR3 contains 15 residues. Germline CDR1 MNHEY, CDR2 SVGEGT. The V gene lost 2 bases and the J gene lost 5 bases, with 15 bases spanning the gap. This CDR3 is CASSYMRRGGETQYF. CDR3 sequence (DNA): TGTGCCAGCAGTTACATGCGGAGGGGCGGGGAGACCCAGTACTTC.

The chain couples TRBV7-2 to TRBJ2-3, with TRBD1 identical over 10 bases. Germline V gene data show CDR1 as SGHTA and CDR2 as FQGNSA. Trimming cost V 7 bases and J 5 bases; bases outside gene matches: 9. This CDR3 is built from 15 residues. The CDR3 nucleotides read TGTGCCAGCACCCCGACAGGGGGCTACGTAGATACGCAGTATTTT. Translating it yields CASTPTGGYVDTQYF.

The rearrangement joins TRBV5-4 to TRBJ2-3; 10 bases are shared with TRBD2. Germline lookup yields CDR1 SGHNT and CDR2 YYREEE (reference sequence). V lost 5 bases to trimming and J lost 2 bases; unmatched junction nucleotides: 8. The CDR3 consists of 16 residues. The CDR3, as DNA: TGTGCCAGCAGTTATTTAGCGGGGGGCTTCACAGATACGCAGTATTTT. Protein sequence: CASSYLAGGFTDTQYF.

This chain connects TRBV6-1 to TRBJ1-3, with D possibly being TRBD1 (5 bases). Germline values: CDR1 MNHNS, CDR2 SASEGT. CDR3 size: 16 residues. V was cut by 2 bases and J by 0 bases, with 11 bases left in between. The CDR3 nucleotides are TGTGCCAGCAGTGAATGGGGCGGATTCTCTGGAAACACCATATATTTT. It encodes CASSEWGGFSGNTIYF.

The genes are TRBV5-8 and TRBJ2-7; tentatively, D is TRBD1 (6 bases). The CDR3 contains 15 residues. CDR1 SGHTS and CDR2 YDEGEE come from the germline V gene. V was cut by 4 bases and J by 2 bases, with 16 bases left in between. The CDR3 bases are TGTGCCAGCAGCCCCTGGGGCAGGGGAACCTACGAGCAGTACTTC. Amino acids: CASSPWGRGTYEQYF.

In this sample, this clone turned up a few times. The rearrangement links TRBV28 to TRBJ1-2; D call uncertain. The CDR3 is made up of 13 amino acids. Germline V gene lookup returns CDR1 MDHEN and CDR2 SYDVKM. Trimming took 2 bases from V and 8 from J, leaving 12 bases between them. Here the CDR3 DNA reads TGTGCCAGCAGTTTAAACCGACTTGGGGGCTACACCTTC. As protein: CASSLNRLGGYTF.

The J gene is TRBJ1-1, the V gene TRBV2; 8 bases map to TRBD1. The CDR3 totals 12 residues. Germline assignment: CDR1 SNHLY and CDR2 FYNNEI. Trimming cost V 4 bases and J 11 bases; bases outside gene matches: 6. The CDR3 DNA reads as TGTGCCAGCAGTGGGACAGGGAGGGAGGCTTTCTTT. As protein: CASSGTGREAFF.

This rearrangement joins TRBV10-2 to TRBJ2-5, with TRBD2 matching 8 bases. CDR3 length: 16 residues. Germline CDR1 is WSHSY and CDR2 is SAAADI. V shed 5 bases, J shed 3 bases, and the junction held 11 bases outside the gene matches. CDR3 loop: CASSFGGAPREETQYF. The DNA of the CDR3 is TGCGCCAGCAGTTTCGGGGGGGCCCCCAGGGAAGAGACCCAGTACTTC.

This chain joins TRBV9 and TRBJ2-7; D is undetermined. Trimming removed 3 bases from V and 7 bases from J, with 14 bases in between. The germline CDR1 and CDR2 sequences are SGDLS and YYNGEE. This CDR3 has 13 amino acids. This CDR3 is CASSAIARSEQYF. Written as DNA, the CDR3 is TGTGCCAGCAGCGCGATTGCTAGGTCAGAGCAGTACTTC.

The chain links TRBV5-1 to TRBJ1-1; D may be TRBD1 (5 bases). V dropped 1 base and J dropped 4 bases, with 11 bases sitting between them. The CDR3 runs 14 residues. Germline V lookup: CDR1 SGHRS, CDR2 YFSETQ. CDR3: CASSLQLGGTEAFF. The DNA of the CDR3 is TGCGCCAGCAGCTTGCAGCTCGGGGGCACTGAAGCTTTCTTT.

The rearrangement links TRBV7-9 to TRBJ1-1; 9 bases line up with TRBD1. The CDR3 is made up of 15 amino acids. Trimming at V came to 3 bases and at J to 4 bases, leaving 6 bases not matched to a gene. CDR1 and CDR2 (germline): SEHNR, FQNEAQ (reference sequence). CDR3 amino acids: CASSFETGGGTEAFF. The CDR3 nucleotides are TGTGCCAGCAGCTTCGAGACAGGGGGAGGCACTGAAGCTTTCTTT.

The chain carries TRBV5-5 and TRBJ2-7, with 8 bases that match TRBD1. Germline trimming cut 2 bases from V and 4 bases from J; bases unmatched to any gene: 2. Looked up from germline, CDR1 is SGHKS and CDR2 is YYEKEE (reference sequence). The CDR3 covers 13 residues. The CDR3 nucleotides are TGTGCCAGCAGCTTCAACAGGGGGTACGAGCAGTACTTC. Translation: CASSFNRGYEQYF.

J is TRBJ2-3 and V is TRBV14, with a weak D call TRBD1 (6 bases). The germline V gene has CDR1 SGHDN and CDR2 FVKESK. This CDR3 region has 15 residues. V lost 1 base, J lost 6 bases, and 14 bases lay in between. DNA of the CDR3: TGTGCCAGCAGCCAAGTAGCAGGGGCATCGGATACGCAGTATTTT. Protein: CASSQVAGASDTQYF.

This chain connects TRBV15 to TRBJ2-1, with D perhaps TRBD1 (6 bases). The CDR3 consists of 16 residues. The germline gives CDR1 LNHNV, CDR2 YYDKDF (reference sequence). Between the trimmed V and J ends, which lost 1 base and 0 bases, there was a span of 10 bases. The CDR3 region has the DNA TGTGCCACCAGCAGAGGGGGGCGGGCCTCCTACAATGAGCAGTTCTTC. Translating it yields CATSRGGRASYNEQFF.

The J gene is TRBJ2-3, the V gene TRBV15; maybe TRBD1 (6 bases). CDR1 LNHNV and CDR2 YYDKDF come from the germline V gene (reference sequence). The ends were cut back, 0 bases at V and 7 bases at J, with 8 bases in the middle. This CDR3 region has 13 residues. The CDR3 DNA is TGTGCCACCAGCAGAGACAGGGGAAATACGCAGTATTTT. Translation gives CATSRDRGNTQYF.

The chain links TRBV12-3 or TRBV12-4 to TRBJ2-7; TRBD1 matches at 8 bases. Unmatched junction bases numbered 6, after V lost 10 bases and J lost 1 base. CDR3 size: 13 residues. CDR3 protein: CATGTGTSYEQYF. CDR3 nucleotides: TGTGCCACCGGGACAGGAACTTCCTACGAGCAGTACTTC.

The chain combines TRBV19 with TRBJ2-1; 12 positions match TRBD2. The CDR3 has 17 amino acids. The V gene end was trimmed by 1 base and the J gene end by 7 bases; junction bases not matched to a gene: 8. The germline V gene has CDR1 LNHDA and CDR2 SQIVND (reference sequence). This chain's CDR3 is CASSIVGLAGGWNEQFF. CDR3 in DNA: TGTGCCAGTAGTATAGTAGGGCTAGCGGGAGGGTGGAATGAGCAGTTCTTC.

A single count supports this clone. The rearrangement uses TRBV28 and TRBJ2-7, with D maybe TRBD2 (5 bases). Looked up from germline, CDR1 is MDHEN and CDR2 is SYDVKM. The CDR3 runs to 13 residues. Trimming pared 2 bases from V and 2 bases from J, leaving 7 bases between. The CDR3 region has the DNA TGTGCCAGCAGTTTAGGGGAGACCTACGAGCAGTACTTC. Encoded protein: CASSLGETYEQYF.

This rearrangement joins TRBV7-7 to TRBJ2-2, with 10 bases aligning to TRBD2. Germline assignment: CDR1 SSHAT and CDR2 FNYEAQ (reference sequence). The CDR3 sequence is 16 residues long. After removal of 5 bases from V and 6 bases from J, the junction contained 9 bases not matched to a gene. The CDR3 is CASSLQSGTSAGELFF. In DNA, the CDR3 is TGTGCCAGCAGCCTGCAGTCCGGGACTAGCGCCGGGGAGCTGTTTTTT.

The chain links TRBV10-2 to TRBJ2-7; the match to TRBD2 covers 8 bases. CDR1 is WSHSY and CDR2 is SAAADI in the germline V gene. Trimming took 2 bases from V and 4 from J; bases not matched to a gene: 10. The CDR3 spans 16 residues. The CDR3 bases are TGCGCCAGCAGTGAGCCGGGGGGGGTACGTTCGTACGAGCAGTACTTC. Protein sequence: CASSEPGGVRSYEQYF.

The CDR3 coding sequence is TGTGCCAGCTCACGAAACACCGGGGGGAACACTGAAGCTTTCTTT. This sequence encodes CASSRNTGGNTEAFF. The J gene is TRBJ1-1, the V gene TRBV18, with a possible D match to TRBD1 (5 bases). This CDR3 has 15 amino acids. Per germline, CDR1 KGHSH and CDR2 LQKENI. Trimming took off 4 bases at V and 1 base at J, with 13 bases between the two ends.

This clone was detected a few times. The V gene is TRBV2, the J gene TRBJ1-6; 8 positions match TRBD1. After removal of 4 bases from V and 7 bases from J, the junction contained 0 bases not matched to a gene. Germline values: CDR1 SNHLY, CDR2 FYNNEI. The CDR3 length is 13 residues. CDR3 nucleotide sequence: TGTGCCAGCAGTGGACAGGGGAATTCACCCCTCCACTTT. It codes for CASSGQGNSPLHF.

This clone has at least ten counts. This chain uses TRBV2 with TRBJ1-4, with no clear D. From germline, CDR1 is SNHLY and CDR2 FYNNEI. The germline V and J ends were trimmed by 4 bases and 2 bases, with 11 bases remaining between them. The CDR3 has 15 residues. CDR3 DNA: TGTGCCAGCAGTGGATTGGGGAGCACTAATGAAAAACTGTTTTTT. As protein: CASSGLGSTNEKLFF.

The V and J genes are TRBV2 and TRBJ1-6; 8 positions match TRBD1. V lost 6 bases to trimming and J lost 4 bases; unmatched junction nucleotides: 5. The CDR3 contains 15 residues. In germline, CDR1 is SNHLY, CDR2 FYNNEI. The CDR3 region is CASRTGQAYNSPLHF. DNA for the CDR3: TGTGCCAGCAGGACGGGACAGGCGTATAATTCACCCCTCCACTTT.